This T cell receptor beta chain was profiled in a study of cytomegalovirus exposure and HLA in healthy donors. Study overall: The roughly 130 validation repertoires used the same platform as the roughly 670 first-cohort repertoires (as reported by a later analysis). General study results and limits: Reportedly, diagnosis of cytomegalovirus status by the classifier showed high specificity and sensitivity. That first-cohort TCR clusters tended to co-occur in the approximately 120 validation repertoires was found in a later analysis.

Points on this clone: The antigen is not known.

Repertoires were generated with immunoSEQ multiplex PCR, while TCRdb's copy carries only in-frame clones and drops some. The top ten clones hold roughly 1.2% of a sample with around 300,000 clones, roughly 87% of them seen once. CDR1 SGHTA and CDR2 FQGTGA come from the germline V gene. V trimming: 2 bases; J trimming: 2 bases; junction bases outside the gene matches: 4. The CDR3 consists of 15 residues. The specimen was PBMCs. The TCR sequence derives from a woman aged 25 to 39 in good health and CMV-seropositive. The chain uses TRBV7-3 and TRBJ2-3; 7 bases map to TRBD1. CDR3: CASSLGTVSTDTQYF. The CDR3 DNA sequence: TGTGCCAGCAGCTTAGGGACAGTTTCCACAGATACGCAGTATTTT.